The 14 T cell receptor beta chains below all came from one sample that was sequenced in a study of blood T cell repertoires in COVID-19. Here immunoSEQ multiplex PCR was the method, and the copy in TCRdb shows in-frame clones only, minus some. The table has a few hundred thousand clones, roughly 84% seen once. Sequencing was carried out using PBMCs or T cells enriched from blood (not recorded which). The receptors originated from a man aged 45-65 years who had recovered from COVID-19.

The chain employs TRBV2 and TRBJ1-6; D gene uncertain. There are 14 residues in the CDR3. Trimming pared 8 bases from V and 0 bases from J, leaving 8 bases between. CDR1 is SNHLY and CDR2 is FYNNEI in the germline V gene. This CDR3 reads CASGDRSYNSPLHF. As DNA, the CDR3 is TGTGCCAGCGGAGACCGCTCCTATAATTCACCCCTCCACTTT.

This clone appeared a few times. J is TRBJ2-5 and V is TRBV7-2; D is unclear. This CDR3 comprises 14 residues. The germline V and J ends were trimmed by 6 bases and 2 bases, with 13 bases remaining between them. CDR1 and CDR2 from the germline V gene are SGHTA and FQGNSA. The CDR3 sequence is CASSYPRLQETQYF. The CDR3 nucleotides read TGTGCCAGCAGTTACCCCAGGCTACAAGAGACCCAGTACTTC.

The gene calls are TRBV5-1 and TRBJ2-2, with TRBD2 matching over 12 bases. V shed 1 base, J shed 6 bases, and the junction held 7 bases outside the gene matches. CDR1 SGHRS and CDR2 YFSETQ come from the germline V gene. This CDR3 region has 17 residues. The CDR3 DNA is TGCGCCAGCAGCTTGTCTCCTAGCGGGGGGGCTTCCGGGGAGCTGTTTTTT. This translates into CASSLSPSGGASGELFF.

This sequence joins TRBV19 and TRBJ1-1; TRBD1 is a possible D gene (6 bases). Deletions cut 7 bases from V and 1 base from J, with 19 bases between. The germline CDR1 and CDR2 sequences are LNHDA and SQIVND (reference sequence). The CDR3 has 16 residues. CDR3 amino acids: CASNGLPGAPNTEAFF. The CDR3 DNA follows: TGTGCCAGTAATGGGCTCCCAGGGGCCCCGAACACTGAAGCTTTCTTT. The full variable domain, its missing parts supplied by reference TRBV19 and TRBJ1-1, is DGGITQSPKYLFRKEGQNVTLSCEQNLNHDAMYWYRQDPGQGLRLIYYSQIVNDFQKGDIAEGYSVSREKKESFPLTVTSAQKNPTAFYLCASNGLPGAPNTEAFFGQGTRLTVV.

The chain is built from TRBV2 and TRBJ1-1; TRBD1 is a possible D gene (6 bases). The CDR3 has 13 residues. The germline V gene encodes CDR1 SNHLY and CDR2 FYNNEI. Between the trimmed V and J ends, which lost 7 bases and 0 bases, there was a span of 9 bases. The chain's CDR3 is CASTGGMNTEAFF. DNA of the CDR3: TGTGCCAGCACGGGGGGCATGAACACTGAAGCTTTCTTT.

The V gene is TRBV7-8, the J gene TRBJ2-2, with 8 positions matching TRBD2. There are 16 residues in the CDR3. Germline CDR1 reads SGHVS; CDR2 reads FQNEAQ. V was clipped by 5 bases and J by 4 bases; unmatched bases: 9. CDR3: CASSPWGLGTTGELFF. The CDR3 DNA follows: TGTGCCAGCAGCCCGTGGGGACTAGGAACCACCGGGGAGCTGTTTTTT. Together with reference TRBV7-8 and TRBJ2-2, the CDR3 gives the full variable domain: GAGVSQSPRYKVAKRGQDVALRCDPISGHVSLFWYQQALGQGPEFLTYFQNEAQLDKSGLPSDRFFAERPEGSVSTLKIQRTQQEDSAVYLCASSPWGLGTTGELFFGEGSRLTVL.

The chain recombines TRBV12-5 with TRBJ1-4; D ambiguous. The germline V gene encodes CDR1 LGHNT and CDR2 FRNRAP. The CDR3 totals 11 residues. Trimming took off 7 bases at V and 4 bases at J, with 4 bases between the two ends. The CDR3 bases are TGTGCTAGTGCCTTTAATGAAAAACTGTTTTTT. Its protein is CASAFNEKLFF. The variable domain in full, with the rest retrieved from reference TRBV12-5 and TRBJ1-4, is DARVTQTPRHKVTEMGQEVTMRCQPILGHNTVFWYRQTMMQGLELLAYFRNRAPLDDSGMPKDRFSAEMPDATLATLKIQPSEPRDSAVYFCASAFNEKLFFGSGTQLSVL.

The gene calls are TRBV6-5 and TRBJ2-7; D perhaps matches TRBD2 (5 bases). This CDR3 comprises 14 residues. V was cut by 6 bases and J by 2 bases, with 14 bases left in between. Germline lookup yields CDR1 MNHEY and CDR2 SVGAGI. This CDR3 is CASRPPSGTYEQYF. The CDR3 nucleotides are TGTGCCAGCAGGCCCCCAAGCGGCACCTACGAGCAGTACTTC.

This chain links TRBV7-9 with TRBJ2-2; D might be TRBD2 (5 bases). Germline V CDR1 and CDR2: SEHNR, FQNEAQ (reference sequence). Trimming cost V 1 base and J 2 bases, with 11 bases left between them. CDR3 size: 16 residues. CDR3 sequence (DNA): TGTGCCAGCAGCTTAGAAAGGAGGCAAAACACCGGGGAGCTGTTTTTT. Residues: CASSLERRQNTGELFF. Filled out from reference TRBV7-9 and TRBJ2-2, the complete variable domain reads DTGVSQNPRHKITKRGQNVTFRCDPISEHNRLYWYRQTLGQGPEFLTYFQNEAQLEKSRLLSDRFSAERPKGSFSTLEIQRTEQGDSAMYLCASSLERRQNTGELFFGEGSRLTVL.

The chain links TRBV7-3 to TRBJ1-4; TRBD1 aligns across 8 bases. The ends lost 5 bases at V and 0 bases at J; junction bases unmatched: 11. The CDR3 has 18 residues. Germline-derived CDR1 and CDR2 are SGHTA and FQGTGA. The chain's CDR3 is CASSRRDRPFATNEKLFF. CDR3 DNA sequence: TGTGCCAGCAGCCGAAGGGACAGGCCCTTTGCAACTAATGAAAAACTGTTTTTT.

This chain links TRBV5-1 with TRBJ1-2, with a possible D match to TRBD1 (5 bases). This CDR3 region has 17 residues. V lost 2 bases, J lost 8 bases, and 25 bases lay in between. From germline, CDR1 is SGHRS and CDR2 YFSETQ. CDR3 coding DNA: TGCGCCAGCAGCTTTACTCAGGGTGATGAGGTCCGCCGAGGCTACACCTTC. As protein: CASSFTQGDEVRRGYTF.

The chain links TRBV5-5 to TRBJ2-2; 8 nucleotides align to TRBD2. CDR3 length equals 16 residues. The V segment lost 4 bases and the J segment 6 bases; nucleotides outside the gene matches: 11. CDR1 and CDR2 (germline): SGHKS, YYEKEE (reference sequence). The CDR3 protein is CASSLGIAGPAGELFF. DNA for the CDR3: TGTGCCAGCAGCCTAGGGATAGCGGGACCGGCCGGGGAGCTGTTTTTT.

The genes are TRBV28 and TRBJ1-2, with D unclear. V lost 2 bases and J lost 5, with 6 bases in between. This CDR3 comprises 12 residues. Germline V gene sequence: CDR1 MDHEN, CDR2 SYDVKM. Written as DNA, the CDR3 is TGTGCCAGCAGTTTAATCCCTTATGGCTACACCTTC. This sequence encodes CASSLIPYGYTF.

The chain uses TRBV28 and TRBJ2-6; tentative D call: TRBD1 (6 bases). This CDR3 region has 19 residues. Germline V gene lookup returns CDR1 MDHEN and CDR2 SYDVKM. V lost 6 bases and J lost 1, with 22 bases in between. The CDR3 DNA follows: TGTGCCAGCAGCGATAACAGGGAATCACCGGTATCTGGGGCCAACGTCCTGACTTTC. Amino acid sequence: CASSDNRESPVSGANVLTF.